These 7 T cell receptor beta chains came from one sample sequenced in a study of blood T cell repertoires in COVID-19. Sequencing was performed with immunoSEQ multiplex PCR; in TCRdb, only in-frame clones are kept and a portion is missing. The sample gives around 250,000 clones, roughly 86% of which show up once; 5.5% to 6.5% is in the top ten. The source material was peripheral blood. The receptors here all came from a woman over 75 with COVID-19, enrolled during active disease.

Here the CDR3 reads CAINKGQGGWGTEAFF. Here the CDR3 DNA reads TGTGCCATCAATAAGGGCCAGGGGGGATGGGGCACTGAAGCTTTCTTT. This chain links TRBV10-3 with TRBJ1-1; 7 nucleotides match TRBD1. Trimming took 7 bases from V and 4 from J; bases not matched to a gene: 15. Germline V gene sequence: CDR1 ENHRY, CDR2 SYGVKD. The CDR3 is made up of 16 amino acids.

The rearrangement links TRBV30 to TRBJ1-1; possibly TRBD1 for D (5 bases). Trimming took 4 bases from V and 0 from J, leaving 9 bases between them. The CDR3 has 13 residues. Germline assignment: CDR1 GTSNPN and CDR2 SVGIG (reference sequence). Here the CDR3 reads CAWIGHLNTEAFF. CDR3 DNA: TGTGCCTGGATTGGACATCTGAACACTGAAGCTTTCTTT.

In DNA form, the CDR3 reads TGTGCCAGCAGCCAGACCCACTTCCAGCGGTTACAAGAGACCCAGTACTTC. This sequence encodes CASSQTHFQRLQETQYF. This chain connects TRBV4-2 to TRBJ2-5, with TRBD2 as a possible D gene (5 bases). The length of the CDR3 is 17 residues. CDR1 and CDR2 from the germline V gene are LGHNA and YNFKEQ. Trimming took off 3 bases at V and 2 bases at J, with 19 bases between the two ends.

The J gene is TRBJ2-5, the V gene TRBV4-1; TRBD2 matches at 10 bases. There are 17 residues in the CDR3. Germline-derived CDR1 and CDR2 are MGHRA and YSYEKL. With 1 base clipped from V and 3 bases from J, the junction kept 8 bases outside the gene matches. CDR3 sequence reads: CASSQGPSGGVKETQYF. The CDR3, as DNA: TGCGCCAGCAGCCAAGGCCCCAGCGGGGGGGTTAAAGAGACCCAGTACTTC.

The chain couples TRBV6-2 or TRBV6-3 to TRBJ2-7; D ambiguous. The CDR3 totals 14 residues. Germline assignment: CDR1 MNHEY and CDR2 SVGEGT. Trimming took 4 bases from V and 3 from J, leaving 13 bases between them. The CDR3 nucleotides are TGTGCCAGCAGTTCTCCCGGAGTCCGCTACGAGCAGTACTTC. It translates to CASSSPGVRYEQYF.

The rearrangement uses TRBV30 and TRBJ2-5, with unresolved D. Germline loops: CDR1 GTSNPN, CDR2 SVGIG (reference sequence). CDR3 length: 12 amino acids. V was cut by 0 bases and J by 1 base, with 3 bases left in between. CDR3 in DNA: TGTGCCTGGAGTGTACTCCAAGAGACCCAGTACTTC. This codes for CAWSVLQETQYF.

The chain has TRBV18 and TRBJ2-1, with 9 bases aligning to TRBD2. After removal of 3 bases from V and 4 bases from J, the junction contained 7 bases not matched to a gene. CDR1 and CDR2 from the germline V gene are KGHSH and LQKENI. The CDR3 totals 16 residues. The CDR3 reads CASSPRNSGGYNEQFF. Here the CDR3 DNA reads TGTGCCAGCTCACCCCGCAATAGCGGGGGATACAATGAGCAGTTCTTC.